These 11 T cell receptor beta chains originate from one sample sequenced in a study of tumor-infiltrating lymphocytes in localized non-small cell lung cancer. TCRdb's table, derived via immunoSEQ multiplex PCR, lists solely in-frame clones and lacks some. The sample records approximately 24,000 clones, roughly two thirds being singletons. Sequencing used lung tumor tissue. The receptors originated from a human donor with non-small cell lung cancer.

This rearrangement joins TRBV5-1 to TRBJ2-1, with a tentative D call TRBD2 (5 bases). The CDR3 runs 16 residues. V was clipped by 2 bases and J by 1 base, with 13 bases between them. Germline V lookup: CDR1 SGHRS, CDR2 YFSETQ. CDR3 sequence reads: CASSLDPGISYNEQFF. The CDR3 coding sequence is TGCGCCAGCAGCTTAGACCCCGGGATTTCCTACAATGAGCAGTTCTTC. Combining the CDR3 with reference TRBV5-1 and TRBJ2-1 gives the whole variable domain KAGVTQTPRYLIKTRGQQVTLSCSPISGHRSVSWYQQTPGQGLQFLFEYFSETQRNKGNFPGRFSGRQFSNSRSEMNVSTLELGDSALYLCASSLDPGISYNEQFFGPGTRLTVL.

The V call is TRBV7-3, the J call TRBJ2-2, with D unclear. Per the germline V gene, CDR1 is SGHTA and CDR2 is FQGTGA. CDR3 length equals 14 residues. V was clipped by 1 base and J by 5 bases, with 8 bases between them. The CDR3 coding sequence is TGTGCCAGCAGCTTAAATTCATTAACCGGGGAGCTGTTTTTT. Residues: CASSLNSLTGELFF. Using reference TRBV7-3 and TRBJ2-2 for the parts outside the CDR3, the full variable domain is GAGVSQTPSNKVTEKGKYVELRCDPISGHTALYWYRQSLGQGPEFLIYFQGTGAADDSGLPNDRFFAVRPEGSVSTLKIQRTERGDSAVYLCASSLNSLTGELFFGEGSRLTVL.

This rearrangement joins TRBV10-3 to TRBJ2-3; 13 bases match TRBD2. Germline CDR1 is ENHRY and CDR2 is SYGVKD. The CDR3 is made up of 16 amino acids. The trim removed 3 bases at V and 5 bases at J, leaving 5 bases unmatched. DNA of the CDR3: TGTGCCATCAGTGACGGGACTAGCGGGAATGTAGATACGCAGTATTTT. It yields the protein CAISDGTSGNVDTQYF.

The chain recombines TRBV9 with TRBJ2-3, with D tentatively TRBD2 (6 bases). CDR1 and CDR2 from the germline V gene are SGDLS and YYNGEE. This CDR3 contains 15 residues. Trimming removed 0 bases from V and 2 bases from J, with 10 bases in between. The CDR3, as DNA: TGTGCCAGCAGCGTAGATGCGGGGCTCACAGATACGCAGTATTTT. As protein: CASSVDAGLTDTQYF.

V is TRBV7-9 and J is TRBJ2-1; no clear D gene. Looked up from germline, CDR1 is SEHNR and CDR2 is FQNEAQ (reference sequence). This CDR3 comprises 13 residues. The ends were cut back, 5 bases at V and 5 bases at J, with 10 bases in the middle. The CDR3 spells CASSPDANNEQFF. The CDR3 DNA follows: TGTGCCAGCAGCCCAGACGCGAACAATGAGCAGTTCTTC.

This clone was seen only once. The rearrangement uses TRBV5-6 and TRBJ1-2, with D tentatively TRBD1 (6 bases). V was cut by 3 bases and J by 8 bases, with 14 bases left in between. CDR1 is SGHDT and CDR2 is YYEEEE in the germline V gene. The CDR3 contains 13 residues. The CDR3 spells CASSSGTIIGYTF. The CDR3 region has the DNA TGTGCCAGCAGCTCCGGGACAATAATCGGCTACACCTTC.

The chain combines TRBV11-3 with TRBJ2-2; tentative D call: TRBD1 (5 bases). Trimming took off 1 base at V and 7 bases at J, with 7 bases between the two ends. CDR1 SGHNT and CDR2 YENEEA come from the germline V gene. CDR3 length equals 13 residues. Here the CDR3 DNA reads TGTGCCAGCAGCTTAGCCAGGGTCGGGGAGCTGTTTTTT. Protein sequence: CASSLARVGELFF.

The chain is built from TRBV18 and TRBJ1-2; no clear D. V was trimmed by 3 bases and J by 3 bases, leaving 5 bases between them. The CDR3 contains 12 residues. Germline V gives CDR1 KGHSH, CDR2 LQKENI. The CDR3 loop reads CASSPGDYGYTF. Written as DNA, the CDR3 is TGTGCCAGCTCACCTGGGGACTATGGCTACACCTTC.

The CDR3 loop reads CASSLVVAGSQETQYF. The CDR3 DNA reads as TGTGCCAGCAGCTTAGTTGTAGCGGGATCTCAAGAGACCCAGTACTTC. The genes are TRBV11-2 and TRBJ2-5; 8 bases align to TRBD2. Germline lookup yields CDR1 SGHAT and CDR2 FQNNGV. The CDR3 sequence is 16 residues long. With 1 base clipped from V and 2 bases from J, the junction kept 6 bases outside the gene matches.

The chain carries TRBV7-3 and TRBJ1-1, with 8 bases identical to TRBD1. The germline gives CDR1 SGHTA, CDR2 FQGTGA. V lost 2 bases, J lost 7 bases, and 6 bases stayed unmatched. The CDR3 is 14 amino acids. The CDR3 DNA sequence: TGTGCCAGCAGCTTAGGCCAGGGGGCTGGTGAAGCTTTCTTT. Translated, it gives CASSLGQGAGEAFF. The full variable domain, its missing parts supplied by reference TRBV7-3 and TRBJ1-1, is GAGVSQTPSNKVTEKGKYVELRCDPISGHTALYWYRQSLGQGPEFLIYFQGTGAADDSGLPNDRFFAVRPEGSVSTLKIQRTERGDSAVYLCASSLGQGAGEAFFGQGTRLTVV.

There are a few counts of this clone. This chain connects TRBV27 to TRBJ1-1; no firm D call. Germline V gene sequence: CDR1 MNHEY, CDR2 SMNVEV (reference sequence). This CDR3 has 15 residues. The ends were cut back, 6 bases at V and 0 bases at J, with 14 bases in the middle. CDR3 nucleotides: TGTGCCAGCAGCCTCTCCCCCTCTTTGAACACTGAAGCTTTCTTT. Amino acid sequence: CASSLSPSLNTEAFF.